This T cell receptor beta chain was observed in a study of CD8+ T cells in alopecia areata. Study-level information: Patients received oral tofacitinib, 5 to 10 mg twice daily, for moderate-to-severe alopecia areata. Overall study results and limits: Amid tofacitinib therapy, many expanded lesional clones stayed present in scalp and blood.

As for treatment: oral pan-JAK inhibitor, 5-10 mg twice daily. To note about this clone: The target antigen is unknown.

cDNA reverse transcribed from extracted RNA served as the sequencing template. Assay: immunoSEQ multiplex PCR; the TCRdb copy retains only in-frame clones and omits some. The table lists 150,000 to 250,000 clones, roughly three fifths of them singletons, with approximately 3.3% in the top ten. The V gene's germline CDR1 is SQVTM and CDR2 ANQGSEA. The CDR3 extends over 14 amino acids. V lost 6 bases to trimming and J lost 1 base; unmatched junction nucleotides: 6. The clonotype comes from a human donor with alopecia areata. The V gene is TRBV29-1, the J gene TRBJ2-7; TRBD1 matches 10 bases. The specimen comprised CD4+ T cells sorted from blood, sampled at week 4, from a patient treated with tofacitinib. CDR3 nucleotides: TGCAGCGTCTCGGACAGGGGGTTTTCCTACGAGCAGTACTTC. Residues: CSVSDRGFSYEQYF.